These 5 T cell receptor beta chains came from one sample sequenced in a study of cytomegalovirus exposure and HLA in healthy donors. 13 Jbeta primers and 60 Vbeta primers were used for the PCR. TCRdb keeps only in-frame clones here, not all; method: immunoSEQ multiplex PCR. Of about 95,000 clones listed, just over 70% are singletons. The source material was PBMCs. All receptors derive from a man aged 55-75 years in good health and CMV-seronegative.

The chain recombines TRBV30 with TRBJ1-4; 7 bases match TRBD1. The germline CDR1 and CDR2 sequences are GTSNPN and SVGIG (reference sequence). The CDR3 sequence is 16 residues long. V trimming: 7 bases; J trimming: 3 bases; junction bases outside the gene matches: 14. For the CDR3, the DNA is TGTGCCTCCGAGGCGACAGGGAGCGCGGCTAATGAAAAACTGTTTTTT. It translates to CASEATGSAANEKLFF.

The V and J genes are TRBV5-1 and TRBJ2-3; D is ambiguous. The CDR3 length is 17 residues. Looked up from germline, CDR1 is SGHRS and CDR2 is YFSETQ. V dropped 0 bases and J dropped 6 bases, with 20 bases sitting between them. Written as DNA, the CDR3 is TGCGCCAGCAGCTTGGAATCTCGCGGCACCTCCTCGGATACGCAGTATTTT. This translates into CASSLESRGTSSDTQYF.

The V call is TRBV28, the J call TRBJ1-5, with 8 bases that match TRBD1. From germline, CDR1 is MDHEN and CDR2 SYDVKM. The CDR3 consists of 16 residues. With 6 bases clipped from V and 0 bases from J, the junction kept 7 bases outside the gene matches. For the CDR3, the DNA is TGTGCCAGCAGGAGGGACAGGCGTTATAGCAATCAGCCCCAGCATTTT. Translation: CASRRDRRYSNQPQHF.

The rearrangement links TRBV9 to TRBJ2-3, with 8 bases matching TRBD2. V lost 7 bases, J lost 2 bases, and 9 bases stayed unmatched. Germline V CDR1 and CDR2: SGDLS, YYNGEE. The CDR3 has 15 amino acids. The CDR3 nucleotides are TGTGCCAGCGGTCGGGGGGGTACTTTCACAGATACGCAGTATTTT. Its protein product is CASGRGGTFTDTQYF.

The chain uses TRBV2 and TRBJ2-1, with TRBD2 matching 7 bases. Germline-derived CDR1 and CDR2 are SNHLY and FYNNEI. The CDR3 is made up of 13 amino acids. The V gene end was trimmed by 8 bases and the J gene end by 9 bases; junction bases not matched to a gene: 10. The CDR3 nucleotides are TGTGCCAGCGGGCTAGCGGCCGCGGGTGAGCAGTTCTTC. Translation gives CASGLAAAGEQFF.